Following are 30 T cell receptor beta chains from one sample sequenced in a study of early stage breast cancer tumors. Assay: immunoSEQ multiplex PCR; the TCRdb copy retains only in-frame clones and omits some. There are nearly 70,000 clones in the sample; less than 90% occur only once, and about 4.4% lies in the top ten. Sequences were obtained from blood. Receptors were obtained from a person aged 40-50 years with breast cancer.

Only a few counts were recorded for this clone. The sample has other DNA sequences that encode this CDR3 too. The rearrangement joins TRBV30 to TRBJ1-4; tentatively, D is TRBD1 (5 bases). Trimming removed 0 bases at V and 11 bases at J, with 7 bases between. The germline CDR1 and CDR2 sequences are GTSNPN and SVGIG (reference sequence). This CDR3 region has 11 residues. This CDR3 reads CAWSVQEKLFF. The CDR3 DNA is TGTGCCTGGAGTGTACAGGAGAAACTGTTTTTT.

This sequence joins TRBV5-1 and TRBJ2-3, with TRBD1 identical over 9 bases. This CDR3 is 14 amino acids long. Germline lookup yields CDR1 SGHRS and CDR2 YFSETQ. The V segment lost 6 bases and the J segment 1 base; nucleotides outside the gene matches: 3. The CDR3 sequence: CASTRDRGTDTQYF. The CDR3, as DNA: TGCGCCAGCACAAGGGACAGGGGCACAGATACGCAGTATTTT.

The V gene is TRBV10-2, the J gene TRBJ2-2, with a possible D match to TRBD1 (6 bases). CDR1 and CDR2 from the germline V gene are WSHSY and SAAADI. Between the trimmed V and J ends, which lost 4 bases and 2 bases, there was a span of 11 bases. CDR3 length: 15 amino acids. CDR3: CASSGTVFNTGELFF. In DNA form, the CDR3 reads TGCGCCAGCAGTGGGACAGTTTTTAACACCGGGGAGCTGTTTTTT.

The chain uses TRBV10-2 and TRBJ1-2, with TRBD1 as a possible D gene (6 bases). V gave up 3 bases and J gave up 2 bases, with 13 bases separating them. The CDR3 is 15 amino acids. CDR1 WSHSY and CDR2 SAAADI come from the germline V gene. CDR3 protein: CASSEGTGRNYGYTF. CDR3 in DNA: TGCGCCAGCAGTGAAGGAACAGGGCGCAACTATGGCTACACCTTC.

The J gene is TRBJ1-1, the V gene TRBV27, with unresolved D. The CDR3 extends over 16 amino acids. Germline V lookup: CDR1 MNHEY, CDR2 SMNVEV (reference sequence). Trimming removed 0 bases at V and 1 base at J, with 12 bases between. The DNA of the CDR3 is TGTGCCAGCAGTTTATCGAGAATCCGAGGGAACACTGAAGCTTTCTTT. This codes for CASSLSRIRGNTEAFF.

This clone was recorded only once. V usage is TRBV28 and J usage is TRBJ1-5, with 9 bases matching TRBD1. The V gene end was trimmed by 6 bases and the J gene end by 3 bases; junction bases not matched to a gene: 3. The CDR3 runs 14 residues. Germline V lookup: CDR1 MDHEN, CDR2 SYDVKM. The CDR3 nucleotides read TGTGCCAGCAGAGACAGGGGGGACAATCAGCCCCAGCATTTT. Amino acid sequence: CASRDRGDNQPQHF.

The V gene is TRBV6-1, the J gene TRBJ1-1, with D possibly matching TRBD1 (5 bases). Germline-derived CDR1 and CDR2 are MNHNS and SASEGT. Trimming left V 1 base short and J 4 bases short, with 10 bases between. The CDR3 is 14 amino acids. Here the CDR3 reads CASSEVGGRTEAFF. CDR3 sequence (DNA): TGTGCCAGCAGTGAAGTGGGGGGACGCACTGAAGCTTTCTTT.

V is TRBV7-9 and J is TRBJ1-3; D is ambiguous. Between the trimmed V and J ends, which lost 5 bases and 1 base, there was a span of 15 bases. Germline values: CDR1 SEHNR, CDR2 FQNEAQ (reference sequence). The CDR3 runs 16 residues. CDR3 nucleotide sequence: TGTGCCAGCAGCCCAGGTGCCCTCTTATCTGGAAACACCATATATTTT. It encodes CASSPGALLSGNTIYF.

In this sample, this clone turned up once. The gene calls are TRBV25-1 and TRBJ2-7; D tentatively fits TRBD1 or TRBD2 (5 bases each). Trimming shortened V by 4 bases and J by 4 bases, and 17 bases separated the two germline ends. Germline V CDR1 and CDR2: MGHDK, SYGVNS. The CDR3 contains 15 residues. The CDR3 reads CASSGPGTGKYEQYF. CDR3 DNA sequence: TGTGCCAGCAGTGGCCCCGGGACGGGAAAATACGAGCAGTACTTC.

In nucleotides, the CDR3 is TGTGCCAGCAGCTGGGGGATGGCGGGGGACAGGTCCTACGAGCAGTACTTC. Its protein is CASSWGMAGDRSYEQYF. V and J are TRBV5-5 and TRBJ2-7; perhaps TRBD1 as D (8 bases). From germline, CDR1 is SGHKS and CDR2 YYEKEE (reference sequence). Trimming left V 3 bases short and J 1 base short, with 20 bases between. The CDR3 loop spans 17 amino acids.

This sequence joins TRBV15 and TRBJ1-5, with D unresolved. CDR1 is LNHNV and CDR2 is YYDKDF in the germline V gene (reference sequence). The V and J ends lost 1 base and 1 base respectively, with 11 bases between them. This CDR3 contains 16 residues. The CDR3 bases are TGTGCCACCAGCAGAGTTCCATTCCAAAGCAATCAGCCCCAGCATTTT. Residues: CATSRVPFQSNQPQHF.

V usage is TRBV11-2 and J usage is TRBJ2-5; no clear D gene. Germline values: CDR1 SGHAT, CDR2 FQNNGV. V lost 3 bases, J lost 5 bases, and 4 bases lay in between. This CDR3 is built from 11 residues. The CDR3 here is CASSFTETQYF. CDR3 nucleotide sequence: TGTGCCAGCAGCTTTACGGAGACCCAGTACTTC.

CDR3 sequence: CASSLGLVQFF. CDR3 bases: TGTGCCAGCAGTCTCGGACTAGTTCAGTTCTTC. The chain uses TRBV27 and TRBJ2-1; 7 bases map to TRBD2. With V trimmed by 5 bases and J by 13 bases, 5 bases remained unmatched. CDR1 MNHEY and CDR2 SMNVEV come from the germline V gene (reference sequence). The CDR3 has 11 residues.

The CDR3 DNA reads as TGTGCCAGCAAAGGGGTGCTTACTGAAGCTTTCTTT. Translated: CASKGVLTEAFF. The gene calls are TRBV28 and TRBJ1-1; possible D gene TRBD1, 5 bases. The CDR3 sequence is 12 residues long. V lost 7 bases and J lost 5, with 11 bases in between. Germline lookup yields CDR1 MDHEN and CDR2 SYDVKM.

The J gene is TRBJ2-1, the V gene TRBV30, with TRBD2 matching 15 bases. CDR1 and CDR2 (germline): GTSNPN, SVGIG (reference sequence). Unmatched junction bases numbered 11, after V lost 0 bases and J lost 2 bases. The CDR3 has 20 amino acids. CDR3 nucleotides: TGTGCCTGGAGTGTAGCCCCCGGGACTAGCGGGAGGAGGACCTACAATGAGCAGTTCTTC. Residues: CAWSVAPGTSGRRTYNEQFF.

The DNA of the CDR3 is TGTGCCAGCAGTCCACTGACTAGCGGGAGGGCCTCGTTCTATTACGAGCAGTACTTC. This encodes CASSPLTSGRASFYYEQYF. The chain is built from TRBV27 and TRBJ2-7; 14 positions match TRBD2. CDR1 MNHEY and CDR2 SMNVEV come from the germline V gene (reference sequence). The CDR3 is 19 residues long. The J segment lost 4 bases and the V segment lost 5 bases, leaving 16 bases of the junction unmatched.

J is TRBJ2-2 and V is TRBV11-2; D possibly corresponds to TRBD2 (6 bases). Germline CDR1 is SGHAT and CDR2 is FQNNGV. The CDR3 extends over 15 amino acids. Trimming pared 3 bases from V and 7 bases from J, leaving 15 bases between. In DNA form, the CDR3 reads TGTGCCAGCAGCTTGAGGGAGGCCCTCAGCGGGGAGCTGTTTTTT. It is translated as CASSLREALSGELFF.

This chain links TRBV19 with TRBJ2-2; D remains unclear. CDR1 LNHDA and CDR2 SQIVND come from the germline V gene (reference sequence). The CDR3 spans 13 residues. V lost 3 bases and J lost 5, with 7 bases in between. DNA of the CDR3: TGTGCCAGTAGTATCGGTAGAACCGGGGAGCTGTTTTTT. Amino acids: CASSIGRTGELFF.

The genes are TRBV29-1 and TRBJ1-1, with unresolved D. The germline V gene encodes CDR1 SQVTM and CDR2 ANQGSEA. Trimming took off 3 bases at V and 0 bases at J, with 8 bases between the two ends. CDR3 length: 13 amino acids. The CDR3 reads CSVDGSVNTEAFF. The CDR3 nucleotides read TGCAGCGTTGACGGCAGCGTGAACACTGAAGCTTTCTTT.

J is TRBJ2-1 and V is TRBV18; D is perhaps TRBD1 (5 bases). Germline lookup yields CDR1 KGHSH and CDR2 LQKENI. Trimming removed 0 bases at V and 2 bases at J, with 11 bases between. The CDR3 extends over 16 amino acids. CDR3 bases: TGTGCCAGCTCACCACCAGGGGATAGAACCTACAATGAGCAGTTCTTC. Translation gives CASSPPGDRTYNEQFF. The whole variable domain, remainder taken from reference TRBV18 and TRBJ2-1, is NAGVMQNPRHLVRRRGQEARLRCSPMKGHSHVYWYRQLPEEGLKFMVYLQKENIIDESGMPKERFSAEFPKEGPSILRIQQVVRGDSAAYFCASSPPGDRTYNEQFFGPGTRLTVL.

The rearrangement joins TRBV28 to TRBJ2-7; TRBD1 might be the D (6 bases). The CDR3 sequence is 10 residues long. Germline CDR1 reads MDHEN; CDR2 reads SYDVKM. This CDR3 is CSHGDNEQYF. The CDR3 region has the DNA TGTTCTCACGGGGACAACGAGCAGTACTTC. Full variable domain (rest looked up from reference TRBV28 and TRBJ2-7): DVKVTQSSRYLVKRTGEKVFLECVQDMDHENMFWYRQDPGLGLRLIYFSYDVKMKEKGDIPEGYSVSREKKERFSLILESASTNQTSMYLCSHGDNEQYFGPGTRLTVT.

The gene calls are TRBV10-3 and TRBJ1-1; D not certain. This CDR3 region has 13 residues. The ends were cut back, 0 bases at V and 5 bases at J, with 7 bases in the middle. Germline V lookup: CDR1 ENHRY, CDR2 SYGVKD. In DNA, the CDR3 is TGTGCCATCAGTGAGTCCCTCTGGACTGAAGCTTTCTTT. This codes for CAISESLWTEAFF.

The chain carries TRBV28 and TRBJ2-1, with D perhaps TRBD1 (6 bases). The CDR3 loop spans 11 amino acids. Trimming removed 11 bases from V and 8 bases from J, with 13 bases in between. CDR1 is MDHEN and CDR2 is SYDVKM in the germline V gene. The CDR3 reads CAGSTGDEQFF. CDR3 in DNA: TGTGCCGGATCGACAGGCGATGAGCAGTTCTTC.

The chain combines TRBV18 with TRBJ2-7; tentative D call: TRBD2 (5 bases). Germline V gene lookup returns CDR1 KGHSH and CDR2 LQKENI. V dropped 4 bases and J dropped 2 bases, with 18 bases sitting between them. CDR3 length: 16 residues. CDR3 sequence (DNA): TGTGCCAGCTCACTACTTAGCGAAGCCAAAACCTACGAGCAGTACTTC. This gives the protein CASSLLSEAKTYEQYF. Variable domain in full (rest from reference TRBV18 and TRBJ2-7): NAGVMQNPRHLVRRRGQEARLRCSPMKGHSHVYWYRQLPEEGLKFMVYLQKENIIDESGMPKERFSAEFPKEGPSILRIQQVVRGDSAAYFCASSLLSEAKTYEQYFGPGTRLTVT.

The chain uses TRBV11-2 and TRBJ2-4; D is possibly TRBD2 (6 bases). This CDR3 has 14 residues. CDR1 is SGHAT, CDR2 FQNNGV, per germline. V dropped 3 bases and J dropped 9 bases, with 15 bases sitting between them. DNA of the CDR3: TGTGCCAGCAGCTTTACCTCGGTGGGGGGCATTCAGTACTTC. Protein sequence: CASSFTSVGGIQYF.

The chain couples TRBV27 to TRBJ2-2; D gene unclear. The CDR3 is 14 amino acids. Germline loops: CDR1 MNHEY, CDR2 SMNVEV (reference sequence). The ends were cut back, 3 bases at V and 1 base at J, with 6 bases in the middle. The CDR3 DNA reads as TGTGCCAGCAGTTTCTACGGGAACACCGGGGAGCTGTTTTTT. Amino acids: CASSFYGNTGELFF.

The genes are TRBV5-1 and TRBJ1-2; TRBD1 aligns across 12 bases. The CDR3 contains 15 residues. V was clipped by 3 bases and J by 8 bases; unmatched bases: 8. Germline assignment: CDR1 SGHRS and CDR2 YFSETQ. CDR3 coding DNA: TGCGCCAGCAGCTACCGGGACAGGGGGCGCGGCGGCTACACCTTC. It encodes CASSYRDRGRGGYTF.

The chain carries TRBV19 and TRBJ1-4; 7 bases match TRBD1. Germline V gene sequence: CDR1 LNHDA, CDR2 SQIVND (reference sequence). The V segment lost 5 bases and the J segment 0 bases; nucleotides outside the gene matches: 9. CDR3 length: 17 amino acids. CDR3 in amino acids: CASSLRQGIATNEKLFF. CDR3 DNA sequence: TGTGCCAGTAGTCTCCGACAGGGCATCGCAACTAATGAAAAACTGTTTTTT.

The genes are TRBV4-1 and TRBJ1-3; 10 nucleotides align to TRBD1. J gave up 1 base and V 4 bases, and 1 base lay outside the gene matches. Germline V CDR1 and CDR2: MGHRA, YSYEKL. There are 15 residues in the CDR3. This chain's CDR3 is CASSPGQGSGNTIYF. CDR3 bases: TGCGCCAGCAGCCCGGGACAGGGGTCTGGAAACACCATATATTTT.

This clone has only one observation. V gene TRBV19 combines with J gene TRBJ2-2; D gene unclear. Per germline, CDR1 LNHDA and CDR2 SQIVND (reference sequence). The CDR3 runs to 12 residues. V shed 4 bases and J shed 6 bases, with 6 bases lying between them. The CDR3 nucleotides are TGTGCCAGTAGTACTCTCCCCGGGGAGCTGTTTTTT. Amino acid sequence: CASSTLPGELFF.